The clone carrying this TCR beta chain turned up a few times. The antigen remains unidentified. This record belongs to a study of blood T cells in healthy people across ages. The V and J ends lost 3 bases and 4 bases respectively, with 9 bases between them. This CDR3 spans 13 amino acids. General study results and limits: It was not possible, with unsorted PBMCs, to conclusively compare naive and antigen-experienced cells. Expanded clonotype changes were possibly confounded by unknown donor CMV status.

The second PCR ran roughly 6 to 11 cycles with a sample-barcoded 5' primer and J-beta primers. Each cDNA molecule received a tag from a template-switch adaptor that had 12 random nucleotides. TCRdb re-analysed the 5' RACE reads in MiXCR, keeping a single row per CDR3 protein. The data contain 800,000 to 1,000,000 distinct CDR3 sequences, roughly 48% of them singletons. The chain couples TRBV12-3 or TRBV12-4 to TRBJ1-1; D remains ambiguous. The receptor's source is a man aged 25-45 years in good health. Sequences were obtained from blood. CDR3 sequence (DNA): TGTGCCAGCAGTTTTCGGGGTGGCACTGAAGCTTTCTTT. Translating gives CASSFRGGTEAFF.